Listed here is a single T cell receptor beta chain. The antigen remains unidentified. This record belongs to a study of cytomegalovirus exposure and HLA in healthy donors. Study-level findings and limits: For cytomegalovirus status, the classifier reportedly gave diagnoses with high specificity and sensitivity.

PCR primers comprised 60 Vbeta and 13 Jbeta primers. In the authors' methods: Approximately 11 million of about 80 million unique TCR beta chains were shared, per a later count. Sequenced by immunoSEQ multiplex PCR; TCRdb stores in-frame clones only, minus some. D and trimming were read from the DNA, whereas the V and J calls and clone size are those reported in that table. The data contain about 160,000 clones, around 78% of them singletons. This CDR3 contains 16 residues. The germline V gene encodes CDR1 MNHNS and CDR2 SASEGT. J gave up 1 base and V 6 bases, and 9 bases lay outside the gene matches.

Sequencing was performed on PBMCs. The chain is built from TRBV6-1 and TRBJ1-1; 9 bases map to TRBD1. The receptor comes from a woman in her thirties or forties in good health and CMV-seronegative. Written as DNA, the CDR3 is TGTGCCAGCAGCGAAACCGCGACAGGGGGGAACACTGAAGCTTTCTTT. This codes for CASSETATGGNTEAFF.